A single sample gave rise to the 30 T cell receptor beta chains below, sequenced in a study of blood T cell repertoires in COVID-19. Sequencing used immunoSEQ multiplex PCR; TCRdb keeps in-frame clones, though not all of them. The sample yields some 300,000 clones, around nine tenths seen once. Sequenced material: peripheral blood. The receptors shown here come from a man between 65 and 79 years old with acute or convalescent COVID-19.

V usage is TRBV10-1 and J usage is TRBJ1-1; 9 bases match TRBD1. The CDR3 has 14 amino acids. Germline V gene sequence: CDR1 WNHNN, CDR2 SYGVQD (reference sequence). Trimming at V came to 6 bases and at J to 5 bases, leaving 7 bases not matched to a gene. The DNA of the CDR3 is TGCGCCAGCAGCCATGACAGGGGGGGTACTGAAGCTTTCTTT. This encodes CASSHDRGGTEAFF.

Concerning this clone itself: Other DNA sequences in the sample encode the same CDR3. The J gene is TRBJ2-7, the V gene TRBV11-2, with D possibly matching TRBD2 (5 bases). Germline lookup yields CDR1 SGHAT and CDR2 FQNNGV. Trimming stripped 1 base from V and 4 bases from J, with 11 bases between. The length of the CDR3 is 14 residues. This CDR3 reads CASSLGRGTYEQYF. Here the CDR3 DNA reads TGTGCCAGCAGCTTAGGACGGGGTACGTACGAGCAGTACTTC.

The rearrangement joins TRBV19 to TRBJ1-2, with D unclear. The CDR3 spans 15 residues. The germline V and J ends were trimmed by 2 bases and 6 bases, with 16 bases remaining between them. Germline V gene data show CDR1 as LNHDA and CDR2 as SQIVND (reference sequence). CDR3 amino acids: CASSILASGSDGYTF. As DNA, the CDR3 is TGTGCCAGTAGTATATTGGCCTCGGGTTCGGATGGCTACACCTTC.

The rearrangement uses TRBV4-3 and TRBJ2-3, with 8 nucleotides matching TRBD1. The CDR3 consists of 16 residues. The V segment lost 0 bases and the J segment 1 base; nucleotides outside the gene matches: 3. Germline-derived CDR1 and CDR2 are LGHNA and YSLEER. The CDR3 protein is CASSQDGQGGTDTQYF. CDR3 bases: TGCGCCAGCAGCCAAGACGGACAGGGCGGCACAGATACGCAGTATTTT.

V usage is TRBV9 and J usage is TRBJ2-1, with TRBD1 matching over 7 bases. The CDR3 is made up of 15 amino acids. Trimming removed 4 bases from V and 2 bases from J; junction bases left unmatched: 6. Germline V CDR1 and CDR2: SGDLS, YYNGEE. The CDR3 DNA is TGTGCCAGCAGCCCTAGACAGGGAACCTACAATGAGCAGTTCTTC. It yields the protein CASSPRQGTYNEQFF.

This chain uses TRBV18 with TRBJ1-4; the D is unclear. CDR3 length: 15 residues. The germline V and J ends were trimmed by 0 bases and 8 bases, with 13 bases remaining between them. From germline, CDR1 is KGHSH and CDR2 LQKENI. This chain's CDR3 is CASSPPDWTGEKLFF. CDR3 nucleotide sequence: TGTGCCAGCTCACCACCAGACTGGACGGGGGAAAAACTGTTTTTT.

This chain uses TRBV9 with TRBJ1-6, with D uncertain. The CDR3 runs 15 residues. The germline V gene encodes CDR1 SGDLS and CDR2 YYNGEE. V was pared by 1 base and J by 0 bases, with 5 bases between. The CDR3 loop reads CASSVTNSYNSPLHF. The CDR3 region has the DNA TGTGCCAGCAGCGTAACAAACTCCTATAATTCACCCCTCCACTTT.

This clone was observed once. V and J are TRBV2 and TRBJ1-5; TRBD1 agrees at 8 bases. This CDR3 region has 18 residues. V was clipped by 5 bases and J by 2 bases; unmatched bases: 14. Per germline, CDR1 SNHLY and CDR2 FYNNEI. CDR3 sequence reads: CASSLSGTGFIGNQPQHF. The CDR3 DNA follows: TGTGCCAGCAGTCTTTCCGGGACAGGCTTTATTGGCAATCAGCCCCAGCATTTT.

This clone was detected once. The chain links TRBV4-2 to TRBJ1-1; 9 bases agree with TRBD1. Trimming removed 4 bases from V and 5 bases from J; junction bases left unmatched: 14. Germline V gives CDR1 LGHNA, CDR2 YNFKEQ. CDR3 length: 17 amino acids. CDR3: CASSPTGQGYSVTEAFF. DNA for the CDR3: TGTGCCAGCAGCCCAACTGGACAGGGGTATTCGGTGACTGAAGCTTTCTTT.

This chain connects TRBV5-1 to TRBJ2-7; 8 nucleotides align to TRBD1. V lost 7 bases and J lost 0; bases outside the gene matches: 3. The CDR3 totals 13 residues. CDR1 SGHRS and CDR2 YFSETQ come from the germline V gene. CDR3 residues: CASSTGGSYEQYF. In DNA, the CDR3 is TGCGCCAGCTCCACAGGGGGCTCCTACGAGCAGTACTTC.

V gene TRBV29-1 combines with J gene TRBJ1-5; D gene uncertain. This CDR3 comprises 12 residues. Trimming pared 7 bases from V and 1 base from J, leaving 8 bases between. Germline CDR1 and CDR2: SQVTM and ANQGSEA. CDR3 bases: TGCAGCGCCTCGGAGAGCAATCAGCCCCAGCATTTT. Amino acids: CSASESNQPQHF. The full variable domain, rest sourced from reference TRBV29-1 and TRBJ1-5, is SAVISQKPSRDICQRGTSLTIQCQVDSQVTMMFWYRQQPGQSLTLIATANQGSEATYESGFVIDKFPISRPNLTFSTLTVSNMSPEDSSIYLCSASESNQPQHFGDGTRLSIL.

V usage is TRBV28 and J usage is TRBJ1-6; TRBD1 agrees at 7 bases. Germline V CDR1 and CDR2: MDHEN, SYDVKM. The ends lost 4 bases at V and 6 bases at J; junction bases unmatched: 12. CDR3 length: 17 amino acids. The CDR3: CASSYQTDRVFNSPLHF. In DNA form, the CDR3 reads TGTGCCAGCAGTTATCAAACCGACAGGGTTTTTAATTCACCCCTCCACTTT. The entire variable domain, with the rest obtained from reference TRBV28 and TRBJ1-6, is as follows: DVKVTQSSRYLVKRTGEKVFLECVQDMDHENMFWYRQDPGLGLRLIYFSYDVKMKEKGDIPEGYSVSREKKERFSLILESASTNQTSMYLCASSYQTDRVFNSPLHFGNGTRLTVT.

As DNA, the CDR3 is TGTGCCAGCAGTTACAGGGGGCGCGGGGAGACCCAGTACTTC. Protein: CASSYRGRGETQYF. The chain combines TRBV6-2 or TRBV6-3 with TRBJ2-5; 7 bases align to TRBD1. The J segment lost 5 bases and the V segment lost 2 bases, leaving 5 bases of the junction unmatched. The CDR3 consists of 14 residues. CDR1 MNHEY and CDR2 SVGEGT come from the germline V gene.

DNA of the CDR3: TGCGCCAGCAGTGAGACGGGAGGTGAAAAACTGTTTTTT. Translated, it gives CASSETGGEKLFF. The rearrangement links TRBV10-1 to TRBJ1-4; the D is unclear. The CDR3 is 13 amino acids. Trimming stripped 2 bases from V and 7 bases from J, with 8 bases between. The germline V gene has CDR1 WNHNN and CDR2 SYGVQD (reference sequence).

CDR3 amino acids: CASSQDLAGGQAEAFF. The CDR3 DNA sequence: TGCGCCAGCAGCCAAGATTTGGCAGGGGGCCAGGCTGAAGCTTTCTTT. The rearrangement joins TRBV4-3 to TRBJ1-1; 8 bases map to TRBD1. The CDR3 is made up of 16 amino acids. The germline CDR1 and CDR2 sequences are LGHNA and YSLEER. V was pared by 0 bases and J by 6 bases, with 9 bases of the junction left unmatched.

The V gene is TRBV7-2, the J gene TRBJ2-5; D is uncertain. Trimming removed 4 bases at V and 3 bases at J, with 9 bases between. Per the germline V gene, CDR1 is SGHTA and CDR2 is FQGNSA. This CDR3 is 13 amino acids long. In nucleotides, the CDR3 is TGTGCCAGCAGCTCCTCGGCGGAAGAGACCCAGTACTTC. It codes for CASSSSAEETQYF. The complete variable domain, with remaining parts taken from reference TRBV7-2 and TRBJ2-5, reads GAGVSQSPSNKVTEKGKDVELRCDPISGHTALYWYRQSLGQGLEFLIYFQGNSAPDKSGLPSDRFSAERTGGSVSTLTIQRTQQEDSAVYLCASSSSAEETQYFGPGTRLLVL.

The J gene is TRBJ2-1, the V gene TRBV19; TRBD2 matches at 7 bases. The V and J ends lost 5 bases and 9 bases, in that order; junction bases with no gene match: 13. From germline, CDR1 is LNHDA and CDR2 SQIVND (reference sequence). This CDR3 has 15 amino acids. The CDR3 loop is CASSGVSGAVGEQFF. DNA for the CDR3: TGTGCCAGTAGTGGGGTAAGCGGGGCAGTGGGTGAGCAGTTCTTC.

The chain joins TRBV11-1 to TRBJ2-1, with 7 bases lining up with TRBD1. The CDR3 runs to 15 residues. The germline CDR1 and CDR2 sequences are SGHAT and FQDESV (reference sequence). The ends lost 1 base at V and 4 bases at J; junction bases unmatched: 4. For the CDR3, the DNA is TGTGCCAGCAGCTTAGAACCACAGGGGTACAATGAGCAGTTCTTC. It specifies CASSLEPQGYNEQFF.

The chain employs TRBV28 and TRBJ1-4, with D possibly being TRBD1 (6 bases). Germline CDR1 is MDHEN and CDR2 is SYDVKM. CDR3 length equals 13 residues. The V end was cut by 5 bases, the J end by 7 bases, with 11 bases between. CDR3 region: CASSNREFEKLFF. CDR3 in DNA: TGTGCCAGCAGTAACAGGGAGTTTGAAAAACTGTTTTTT.

The chain employs TRBV4-1 and TRBJ2-7, with 8 bases lining up with TRBD1. This CDR3 region has 16 residues. V lost 4 bases to trimming and J lost 0 bases; unmatched junction nucleotides: 8. Germline lookup yields CDR1 MGHRA and CDR2 YSYEKL. Here the CDR3 reads CASSPHWTGSSYEQYF. In nucleotides, the CDR3 is TGCGCCAGCAGCCCCCACTGGACAGGGAGCTCCTACGAGCAGTACTTC.

This chain uses TRBV25-1 with TRBJ2-2; D may be TRBD1 (5 bases). In germline, CDR1 is MGHDK, CDR2 SYGVNS. This CDR3 comprises 15 residues. V was trimmed by 5 bases and J by 2 bases, leaving 12 bases between them. For the CDR3, the DNA is TGTGCCAGCAGTAAGGCAGGGTTTAACACCGGGGAGCTGTTTTTT. Protein: CASSKAGFNTGELFF. Full variable domain (missing parts from reference TRBV25-1 and TRBJ2-2): EADIYQTPRYLVIGTGKKITLECSQTMGHDKMYWYQQDPGMELHLIHYSYGVNSTEKGDLSSESTVSRIRTEHFPLTLESARPSHTSQYLCASSKAGFNTGELFFGEGSRLTVL.

This chain joins TRBV10-3 and TRBJ2-7, with unresolved D. Germline CDR1 reads ENHRY; CDR2 reads SYGVKD. The CDR3 consists of 15 residues. With 10 bases removed from V and 0 bases from J, the gap between germline ends came to 19 bases. This CDR3 reads CATLRPEPVSYEQYF. Here the CDR3 DNA reads TGTGCCACACTAAGACCGGAGCCCGTCTCCTACGAGCAGTACTTC.

The genes are TRBV4-3 and TRBJ2-2; 9 bases line up with TRBD2. Germline V gene sequence: CDR1 LGHNA, CDR2 YSLEER. This CDR3 region has 16 residues. With 1 base clipped from V and 6 bases from J, the junction kept 6 bases outside the gene matches. In DNA form, the CDR3 reads TGCGCCAGCAGCCAAGTTTCGGGACTAGCATCCGGGGAGCTGTTTTTT. Translation: CASSQVSGLASGELFF.

The rearrangement joins TRBV19 to TRBJ1-1; no reliable D call. CDR1 is LNHDA and CDR2 is SQIVND in the germline V gene (reference sequence). V lost 7 bases, J lost 1 base, and 10 bases lay in between. This CDR3 has 13 amino acids. Written as DNA, the CDR3 is TGTGCCAGTAAGATCCCGGGGAACACTGAAGCTTTCTTT. Its protein is CASKIPGNTEAFF.

CDR3 sequence (DNA): TGTGCCTGGAGTGTGGGGGGGCCCGAAAAACTGTTTTTT. Protein product: CAWSVGGPEKLFF. The rearrangement joins TRBV30 to TRBJ1-4; D may be TRBD1 (6 bases). CDR1 is GTSNPN and CDR2 is SVGIG in the germline V gene (reference sequence). V was shortened by 0 bases and J by 8 bases, with 10 bases between the two germline ends. The CDR3 consists of 13 residues.

The chain joins TRBV21-1 to TRBJ1-2; the table calls TRBD1, which could not be checked here. TRBV21-1 constitutes a pseudogene. The CDR3 is made up of 15 amino acids. The CDR3 DNA reads TGTGCCAGCAGCAAAGAGGAGGCAGGGGTGGGTGGCTACACCTTC. Encoded protein: CASSKEEAGVGGYTF.

The chain carries TRBV4-3 and TRBJ2-7; the D gene is possibly TRBD2 (6 bases). The CDR3 sequence is 14 residues long. Germline loops: CDR1 LGHNA, CDR2 YSLEER. V gave up 1 base and J gave up 1 base, with 8 bases separating them. The CDR3, as DNA: TGCGCCAGCAGCCAAGCGGGAGAGTCCTACGAGCAGTACTTC. This encodes CASSQAGESYEQYF.

Only one count was recorded for this clone. V gene TRBV28 combines with J gene TRBJ1-1; a possible D gene is TRBD1 (5 bases). The V end was cut by 6 bases, the J end by 5 bases, with 13 bases between. This CDR3 spans 13 amino acids. From germline, CDR1 is MDHEN and CDR2 SYDVKM. The CDR3: CASRSWGLTEAFF. CDR3 DNA: TGTGCCAGCAGGTCCTGGGGCCTGACTGAAGCTTTCTTT.

The genes are TRBV3-1 (or the pseudogene TRBV3-2) and TRBJ1-3, with TRBD1 matching over 7 bases. Trimming removed 4 bases from V and 4 bases from J; junction bases left unmatched: 7. The CDR3 is 15 amino acids. In germline, CDR1 is LGHDT, CDR2 YNNKEL (reference sequence). DNA for the CDR3: TGTGCCAGCAGCCGGGCCGGGACAGCCGGAAACACCATATATTTT. Amino acids: CASSRAGTAGNTIYF.

The V and J genes are TRBV28 and TRBJ1-5, with 8 bases that match TRBD1. V lost 2 bases to trimming and J lost 0 bases; unmatched junction nucleotides: 6. Germline V gene data show CDR1 as MDHEN and CDR2 as SYDVKM. The CDR3 runs 17 residues. In nucleotides, the CDR3 is TGTGCCAGCAGTTTAGGAGGGACAGGATATAGCAATCAGCCCCAGCATTTT. It codes for CASSLGGTGYSNQPQHF.